This T cell receptor (beta chain) was retrieved from a study of cytomegalovirus exposure and HLA in healthy donors. Primers: 60 Vbeta forward and 13 Jbeta reverse. Repertoires were generated with immunoSEQ multiplex PCR, while TCRdb's copy carries only in-frame clones and drops some. Altogether 80,000 to 95,000 clones are present, approximately 86% being singletons, with the ten largest covering over 8.5%. Findings of the study overall: Near-uniform donor sequencing depth was presumed by presence/absence analyses.

Looked up from germline, CDR1 is SQVTM and CDR2 is ANQGSEA. Trimming took 0 bases from V and 0 from J, leaving 17 bases between them. The CDR3 loop spans 17 amino acids. A remark on this clone: Its specificity is unknown.

The chain carries TRBV29-1 and TRBJ2-5, with D perhaps matching TRBD1 (6 bases). The receptor's source is a young man in good health and CMV-seropositive. The sequencing input was PBMCs. CDR3 in DNA: TGCAGCGTTGAAGATATACAGGGCACAAAGTACCAAGAGACCCAGTACTTC. Protein: CSVEDIQGTKYQETQYF.